This is a list of T cell receptor beta chains from one sample in a study of graft-versus-host responses after intestinal transplantation. This table comes from immunoSEQ multiplex PCR, and its TCRdb copy is limited to in-frame clones, with some not included. The sample holds 43,000 or so clones; less than 95% are singletons and the top ten take roughly 1.5%. The sample consisted of PBMCs, taken approximately 340 days after intestinal transplant. The receptors were sampled from a human patient who received an intestinal transplant, so some T cells may come from the graft donor. Both conserved end residues are part of each CDR3. D genes are given only for firm matches. Where a row states a size, it is once, few, many or the class of an expanded clone; other rows omit it.

CDR3 protein,CDR3 DNA,J gene,clone size,V gene,D gene
CASSLVPGQSSGANVLTF,TGTGCCAGCAGCTTAGTACCCGGACAGAGCTCTGGGGCCAACGTCCTGACTTTC,TRBJ2-6,NA,TRBV7-9,NA
CASSLDPRGRANNEQFF,TGTGCCAGCAGCTTAGACCCCCGGGGGCGCGCCAACAATGAGCAGTTCTTC,TRBJ2-1,NA,TRBV7-7,NA
CASSLAPTGTNEKLFF,TGCGCCAGCAGCTTGGCGCCGACAGGAACTAATGAAAAACTGTTTTTT,TRBJ1-4,NA,TRBV5-1,NA
CASSYYSGTDTQYF,TGTGCCAGCAGTTACTACTCAGGCACAGATACGCAGTATTTT,TRBJ2-3,NA,TRBV6-5,NA
CASSLEGSSYEQYF,TGTGCCAGCAGCTTGGAGGGGAGCTCCTACGAGCAGTACTTC,TRBJ2-7,NA,TRBV5-6,NA
CAWSVQGFETYGYTF,TGTGCCTGGAGTGTACAGGGATTTGAGACGTATGGCTACACCTTC,TRBJ1-2,NA,TRBV30,NA
CASSSTRSGEQYF,TGTGCCAGCAGTTCGACCCGTTCAGGCGAGCAGTACTTC,TRBJ2-7,NA,TRBV5-4,NA
CASSQDSPTSGVYNEQFF,TGTGCCAGCAGCCAAGATTCCCCGACTAGCGGCGTTTACAATGAGCAGTTCTTC,TRBJ2-1,NA,TRBV4-2,TRBD2
CASSLASSSYEQYF,TGTGCCAGCAGTTTAGCTAGCAGTTCCTACGAGCAGTACTTC,TRBJ2-7,NA,TRBV28,NA
CASSYRGAYEQYF,TGTGCCAGCAGTTACAGGGGTGCCTACGAGCAGTACTTC,TRBJ2-7,once,TRBV6-5,NA
CASSAGENTEAFF,TGTGCCAGCAGCGCCGGAGAGAACACTGAAGCTTTCTTT,TRBJ1-1,NA,TRBV7-2,NA
CASSLEGLAVQETQYF,TGCGCCAGCAGCTTAGAAGGACTAGCGGTTCAAGAGACCCAGTACTTC,TRBJ2-5,NA,TRBV5-1,TRBD2
CASSYGDRGLNEQYF,TGTGCCAGCAGTTACGGAGACAGGGGCTTGAACGAGCAGTACTTC,TRBJ2-7,NA,TRBV6-5,TRBD1
CASSPNPMTGTEAFF,TGTGCCAGCAGCCCCAACCCTATGACGGGCACTGAAGCTTTCTTT,TRBJ1-1,NA,TRBV5-4,NA
CASSLQGGQPQHF,TGTGCCAGCAGCTTACAGGGAGGCCAGCCCCAGCATTTT,TRBJ1-5,NA,TRBV4-2,NA
CASSPLQDSYEQYF,TGTGCCAGCTCACCCTTGCAGGACTCCTACGAGCAGTACTTC,TRBJ2-7,NA,TRBV18,NA
CASSYEYGQPQHF,TGTGCCAGCAGTTACGAGTATGGGCAGCCCCAGCATTTT,TRBJ1-5,NA,TRBV6-5,NA
CASSSPQRGGLDTYNEQFF,TGTGCCAGCTCGTCGCCTCAGCGGGGGGGCCTGGACACCTACAATGAGCAGTTCTTC,TRBJ2-1,NA,TRBV9,TRBD2
CASSPDQNTEAFF,TGTGCCAGCAGCCCGGACCAGAACACTGAAGCTTTCTTT,TRBJ1-1,NA,TRBV7-6,NA
CASSQLTGETYEQYF,TGCGCCAGCAGCCAACTAACAGGGGAGACCTACGAGCAGTACTTC,TRBJ2-7,NA,TRBV4-1,TRBD1
CASSFGSSLGGTQYF,TGTGCCAGCAGTTTTGGGTCCTCCCTGGGCGGGACCCAGTACTTC,TRBJ2-5,NA,TRBV27,NA
CASSLTGGRTQYF,TGTGCCAGCAGCTTGACAGGGGGCCGGACCCAGTACTTC,TRBJ2-5,NA,TRBV5-4,TRBD1
CASRGGSTDTQYF,TGCGCCAGCAGAGGGGGATCCACAGATACGCAGTATTTT,TRBJ2-3,NA,TRBV5-1,NA
CASSHAGTGRGRTEAFF,TGTGCCAGCAGCCACGCCGGGACAGGGAGAGGCAGGACTGAAGCTTTCTTT,TRBJ1-1,NA,TRBV14,TRBD1
CASSYKGFRGELFF,TGTGCCAGCAGTTACAAGGGGTTTCGAGGGGAGCTGTTTTTT,TRBJ2-2,NA,TRBV6-5,NA
CASSDIVAGGPWYEQFF,TGTGCCAGCAGCGATATCGTAGCGGGGGGGCCTTGGTATGAGCAGTTCTTC,TRBJ2-1,NA,TRBV7-9,TRBD2
CASMFDSGSNTEAFF,TGTGCCAGCATGTTTGACAGCGGATCGAACACTGAAGCTTTCTTT,TRBJ1-1,NA,TRBV2,NA
CASSDRVGTDTQYF,TGTGCCAGCAGCGATCGGGTGGGCACAGATACGCAGTATTTT,TRBJ2-3,few,TRBV14,NA
CSARRTGELFF,TGCAGTGCTAGACGTACCGGGGAGCTGTTTTTT,TRBJ2-2,NA,TRBV20-1,NA
CASRLSFYSSGGGETQYF,TGTGCCAGCAGGTTAAGCTTTTACTCTAGCGGGGGGGGAGAGACCCAGTACTTC,TRBJ2-5,NA,TRBV11-3,TRBD2
CASMGGREKLFF,TGTGCCAGCATGGGGGGAAGAGAAAAACTGTTTTTT,TRBJ1-4,NA,TRBV2,NA
CASSPSAGTPYEQYF,TGTGCCAGCAGCCCCTCCGCGGGAACACCCTACGAGCAGTACTTC,TRBJ2-7,NA,TRBV7-3,NA
CASSAASGGNTGELFF,TGTGCCAGCAGTGCGGCTAGCGGAGGAAACACCGGGGAGCTGTTTTTT,TRBJ2-2,NA,TRBV25-1,TRBD2
CASRETQQSSYEQYF,TGTGCCAGCAGGGAGACCCAACAGAGCTCCTACGAGCAGTACTTC,TRBJ2-7,NA,TRBV6-5,NA
CASSVGPNYGYTF,TGTGCCAGCAGCGTAGGGCCTAACTATGGCTACACCTTC,TRBJ1-2,NA,TRBV9,NA
CASSVRSGGSGELFF,TGTGCCAGCAGCGTTCGATCCGGTGGGTCCGGGGAGCTGTTTTTT,TRBJ2-2,NA,TRBV7-2,NA
CASSIGGAATEAFF,TGTGCCAGTAGTATTGGGGGGGCGGCCACTGAAGCTTTCTTT,TRBJ1-1,NA,TRBV19,NA
CASGGNLNSPLHF,TGTGCCAGCGGAGGGAACCTCAATTCACCCCTCCACTTT,TRBJ1-6,NA,TRBV28,NA
CASILGGFGDRFQETQYF,TGTGCCAGCATTCTAGGGGGTTTCGGGGACAGGTTCCAAGAGACCCAGTACTTC,TRBJ2-5,NA,TRBV7-9,TRBD1
CASSHYNEQFF,TGCGCCAGCAGCCACTACAATGAGCAGTTCTTC,TRBJ2-1,NA,TRBV4-1,NA
CASRNRGTGIYGYTF,TGTGCCAGCAGAAACCGTGGGACAGGGATCTATGGCTACACCTTC,TRBJ1-2,NA,TRBV6-6,TRBD1
CASSYRVRGNSPLHF,TGTGCCAGCAGTTACCGAGTAAGGGGTAATTCACCCCTCCACTTT,TRBJ1-6,NA,TRBV6-5,NA
CASSYGGGGEQYF,TGTGCCAGCAGTTACGGGGGGGGAGGCGAGCAGTACTTC,TRBJ2-7,NA,TRBV6-5,TRBD2
CASSLGRERNTEAFF,TGTGCCAGCAGCTTAGGGCGTGAGAGGAACACTGAAGCTTTCTTT,TRBJ1-1,NA,TRBV7-9,NA
CASSSSGGQTNTGELFF,TGTGCCAGCAGTTCCTCTGGGGGACAGACGAACACCGGGGAGCTGTTTTTT,TRBJ2-2,NA,TRBV28,TRBD1
CASTAAGTGTYEQYF,TGTGCCAGCACCGCCGCCGGGACAGGGACCTACGAGCAGTACTTC,TRBJ2-7,NA,TRBV6-5,TRBD1
CASSYKTGRNTIYF,TGTGCCAGCAGTTACAAGACAGGGAGAAACACCATATATTTT,TRBJ1-3,NA,TRBV6-5,TRBD1
CASSLVMGPSGIRELFF,TGTGCCAGCAGCTTAGTTATGGGTCCTAGCGGTATCAGGGAGCTGTTTTTT,TRBJ2-2,NA,TRBV7-2,TRBD2
CAISPSTNTGELFF,TGTGCCATCAGTCCTAGCACGAACACCGGGGAGCTGTTTTTT,TRBJ2-2,NA,TRBV10-3,NA
CASGLVSVREQFF,TGTGCTAGTGGTTTGGTATCCGTGCGTGAGCAGTTCTTC,TRBJ2-1,once,TRBV12-5,NA
CASSWGEGPKNIQYF,TGTGCCAGCAGCTGGGGGGAGGGTCCCAAAAACATTCAGTACTTC,TRBJ2-4,NA,TRBV7-2,TRBD2
CASSDYSTDTQYF,TGTGCCAGCAGCGACTATAGCACAGATACGCAGTATTTT,TRBJ2-3,NA,TRBV6-5,NA
CASRKGLAGENEQFF,TGTGCCAGCAGGAAGGGACTAGCGGGAGAGAATGAGCAGTTCTTC,TRBJ2-1,NA,TRBV2,TRBD2
CASSGLREGGRGDEQFF,TGTGCCAGCAGTGGCCTAAGGGAGGGCGGGAGAGGGGATGAGCAGTTCTTC,TRBJ2-1,once,TRBV2,TRBD2
CASSDRTGGVTGELFF,TGTGCCAGCAGTGACCGGACAGGGGGCGTCACCGGGGAGCTGTTTTTT,TRBJ2-2,NA,TRBV9,TRBD1